This T cell receptor (beta chain) comes out of a study of blood T cell repertoires in COVID-19. Overall study: Collection of acute and convalescent COVID-19 samples took place in the United States, Italy and Spain.

Participants, about 18 to 100 years old, spanned 24 US areas. Clinical history reported by participants formed the basis on which cohorts were assigned. Two negative PCRs, clearance, or symptom resolution had been documented for recovered Cohort 3 donors. Data came from immunoSEQ multiplex PCR; TCRdb stores just in-frame clones and leaves some out. The profile shows under 450,000 clones, about four fifths of them singletons. The sequencing sample was made of PBMCs or T cells enriched from blood (not recorded which). The TCR originated in a woman in her forties or fifties who had recovered from COVID-19.

The CDR3 DNA is TGTGCCAGCAGCCCGAAAGCCTGGACAGGGGGCCTCTACAATGAGCAGTTCTTC. This encodes CASSPKAWTGGLYNEQFF. The rearrangement links TRBV14 to TRBJ2-1; 11 nucleotides agree with TRBD1. After removal of 4 bases from V and 3 bases from J, the junction contained 11 bases not matched to a gene. CDR3 size: 18 residues. Germline CDR1 reads SGHDN; CDR2 reads FVKESK. The whole variable domain, remainder taken from reference TRBV14 and TRBJ2-1, is EAGVTQFPSHSVIEKGQTVTLRCDPISGHDNLYWYRRVMGKEIKFLLHFVKESKQDESGMPNNRFLAERTGGTYSTLKVQPAELEDSGVYFCASSPKAWTGGLYNEQFFGPGTRLTVL.